This passage covers 15 T cell receptor beta chains from one sample sequenced in a study of shared clonotypes between healthy human individuals. Some clones are missing from TCRdb's copy, which holds only in-frame ones; the method was immunoSEQ multiplex PCR. The sample holds some 2,100,000 clones, 93% seen once. Naivety among CD8 cells was defined by CD45RO negativity and positive CCR7 selection, thereby excluding terminally differentiated effector memory CD45RA+ cells. The sample consisted of naive CD8+ T cells from PBMCs. All receptors come from a man between 18 and 29 years old in good health. Some clones in this sample may be carry-over from other donors' samples.

V usage is TRBV27 and J usage is TRBJ2-7; D gene ambiguous. The CDR3 length is 13 residues. Between the trimmed V and J ends, which lost 5 bases and 2 bases, there was a span of 10 bases. Germline assignment: CDR1 MNHEY and CDR2 SMNVEV (reference sequence). The CDR3 sequence: CASSPTPAYEQYF. For the CDR3, the DNA is TGTGCCAGCAGTCCGACTCCCGCCTACGAGCAGTACTTC.

Concerning this clone: Other DNA sequences in the sample encode the same CDR3. This sequence joins TRBV15 and TRBJ2-7; D is possibly TRBD1 (5 bases). The CDR3 totals 12 residues. Germline assignment: CDR1 LNHNV and CDR2 YYDKDF (reference sequence). The germline V and J ends were trimmed by 1 base and 5 bases, with 6 bases remaining between them. CDR3 nucleotides: TGTGCCACCAGCAGAGTAGGGGACGAGCAGTACTTC. Its protein product is CATSRVGDEQYF.

Notes on this clone: A junction boundary mismatches the germline segment, possibly from a read error. This sequence joins TRBV7-3 and TRBJ2-1, with TRBD2 identical over 12 bases. Germline CDR1 and CDR2: SGHTA and FQGTGA. This CDR3 is 16 amino acids long. CDR3 in DNA: TGTGCCAGCAGCTCCTCTAGCGGGAGGGCCTACGATGAGCAGTTCTTC. The encoded protein is CASSSSSGRAYDEQFF.

The rearrangement links TRBV15 to TRBJ2-7, with 7 bases identical to TRBD2. CDR3 length: 16 residues. CDR1 and CDR2 (germline): LNHNV, YYDKDF (reference sequence). The J segment lost 0 bases and the V segment lost 4 bases, leaving 9 bases of the junction unmatched. The CDR3 DNA is TGTGCCACCAGCACTAGGCGGGGGATGAGCTCCTACGAGCAGTACTTC. This sequence encodes CATSTRRGMSSYEQYF.

The chain employs TRBV7-9 and TRBJ1-4; D unresolved. CDR3 size: 14 residues. Trimming removed 8 bases from V and 1 base from J, with 11 bases in between. CDR1 is SEHNR and CDR2 is FQNEAQ in the germline V gene (reference sequence). The CDR3 DNA is TGTGCCAGCGTGGGTGGACGAACTAATGAAAAACTGTTTTTT. Translation gives CASVGGRTNEKLFF. The full variable domain, rest sourced from reference TRBV7-9 and TRBJ1-4, is DTGVSQNPRHKITKRGQNVTFRCDPISEHNRLYWYRQTLGQGPEFLTYFQNEAQLEKSRLLSDRFSAERPKGSFSTLEIQRTEQGDSAMYLCASVGGRTNEKLFFGSGTQLSVL.

The chain employs TRBV7-9 and TRBJ2-6, with D perhaps being TRBD1 or TRBD2 (5 bases each). This CDR3 has 17 residues. Germline-derived CDR1 and CDR2 are SEHNR and FQNEAQ (reference sequence). The V end lost 4 bases, the J end lost 4 bases, and 17 bases lay between the germline ends. CDR3 DNA: TGTGCCAGCAGCTCCCTGTCAGGGACGTTCGGGGCCAACGTCCTGACTTTC. It encodes CASSSLSGTFGANVLTF.

The rearrangement joins TRBV27 to TRBJ1-1; perhaps TRBD1 as D (5 bases). There are 16 residues in the CDR3. Per the germline V gene, CDR1 is MNHEY and CDR2 is SMNVEV (reference sequence). Trimming cost V 3 bases and J 1 base, with 15 bases left between them. The CDR3 spells CASSFSGGSENTEAFF. CDR3 sequence (DNA): TGTGCCAGCAGTTTTTCGGGGGGGAGCGAGAACACTGAAGCTTTCTTT.

CDR3 amino acids: CASSLKSGAYEQYF. DNA of the CDR3: TGTGCCAGCAGCTTGAAGAGCGGGGCCTACGAGCAGTACTTC. The chain combines TRBV5-6 with TRBJ2-7; TRBD2 matches at 7 bases. The CDR3 length is 14 residues. Losses at the gene ends were 1 base for V and 2 bases for J; bases not matched to a gene: 3. CDR1 is SGHDT and CDR2 is YYEEEE in the germline V gene.

As for this clone: In the same sample, other DNA sequences code for this CDR3. The chain has TRBV9 and TRBJ2-3; no clear D. The CDR3 extends over 12 amino acids. The germline V gene encodes CDR1 SGDLS and CDR2 YYNGEE. Trimming shortened V by 0 bases and J by 6 bases, and 5 bases separated the two germline ends. The CDR3 region has the DNA TGTGCCAGCAGCGTAGCCCCGGATACGCAGTATTTT. Its translation: CASSVAPDTQYF.

V is TRBV2 and J is TRBJ1-2; unclear D gene. Germline values: CDR1 SNHLY, CDR2 FYNNEI. The CDR3 loop spans 14 amino acids. V lost 6 bases, J lost 5 bases, and 16 bases lay in between. The CDR3 is CASSPRESLYGYTF. The CDR3 DNA is TGTGCCAGCAGCCCAAGAGAAAGTCTTTATGGCTACACCTTC.

This clone came up a few times. CDR3 DNA sequence: TGTGCCTGGAGTGGACGGGAGAACACTGAAGCTTTCTTT. Protein sequence: CAWSGRENTEAFF. The rearrangement uses TRBV30 and TRBJ1-1; D uncertain. Looked up from germline, CDR1 is GTSNPN and CDR2 is SVGIG (reference sequence). V was clipped by 1 base and J by 1 base, with 7 bases between them. The CDR3 length is 13 residues.

The genes are TRBV30 and TRBJ2-1; 8 bases are shared with TRBD2. CDR1 and CDR2 from the germline V gene are GTSNPN and SVGIG (reference sequence). The J segment lost 5 bases and the V segment lost 2 bases, leaving 2 bases of the junction unmatched. The CDR3 sequence is 13 residues long. CDR3 DNA: TGTGCCTGGAGTAATAGCGGGAACAATGAGCAGTTCTTC. Its translation: CAWSNSGNNEQFF.

The chain joins TRBV7-7 to TRBJ2-1; 8 nucleotides agree with TRBD2. CDR1 and CDR2 from the germline V gene are SSHAT and FNYEAQ (reference sequence). V lost 1 base, J lost 2 bases, and 4 bases stayed unmatched. This CDR3 comprises 16 residues. DNA for the CDR3: TGTGCCAGCAGCTTAGATCCGGGAGGGGCCTACAATGAGCAGTTCTTC. Translated, it gives CASSLDPGGAYNEQFF.

The V call is TRBV30, the J call TRBJ1-1, with D possibly matching TRBD1 (5 bases). The CDR3 spans 13 residues. Trimming removed 5 bases from V and 5 bases from J, with 15 bases in between. The germline gives CDR1 GTSNPN, CDR2 SVGIG (reference sequence). In DNA, the CDR3 is TGTGCCTGGTGTGCGGGGGGAGGGACTGAAGCTTTCTTT. Protein sequence: CAWCAGGGTEAFF. Using reference TRBV30 and TRBJ1-1 for the parts outside the CDR3, the full variable domain is SQTIHQWPATLVQPVGSPLSLECTVEGTSNPNLYWYRQAAGRGLQLLFYSVGIGQISSEVPQNLSASRPQDRQFILSSKKLLLSDSGFYLCAWCAGGGTEAFFGQGTRLTVV.

This chain links TRBV11-2 with TRBJ1-5, with D unresolved. Trimming removed 5 bases from V and 0 bases from J, with 23 bases in between. Per the germline V gene, CDR1 is SGHAT and CDR2 is FQNNGV. The length of the CDR3 is 19 residues. CDR3 bases: TGTGCCAGCAGCCTAAAGACGGGCCCCAGACACTATAGCAATCAGCCCCAGCATTTT. This sequence encodes CASSLKTGPRHYSNQPQHF. The full variable domain, in which reference TRBV11-2 and TRBJ1-5 provide the parts outside the CDR3, is EAGVAQSPRYKIIEKRQSVAFWCNPISGHATLYWYQQILGQGPKLLIQFQNNGVVDDSQLPKDRFSAERLKGVDSTLKIQPAKLEDSAVYLCASSLKTGPRHYSNQPQHFGDGTRLSIL.